This T cell receptor (beta chain) was identified in a study of regulatory T cells in long-lasting Graves disease. Study details: Newly diagnosed Graves' patients had under 3 months of antithyroid drugs. Broader study findings: Segments TRBV28, TRBJ1-2 and TRBJ2-5 showed preferential usage in persistent disease.

Time point in this sample: newly diagnosed GD, antithyroid drugs for less than 3 months. Isolated PBMC RNA provided the starting material for the TCR library. The CDR3 has 14 amino acids. The germline CDR1 and CDR2 sequences are SNHLY and FYNNEI. A word on this clonotype: Antigen unknown. The junction does not match germline at one end; this may be a read error.

Relying on iRepertoire HTBI primers and Arm-PCR of CDR3 regions, the team built TCR beta libraries. Via MiXCR, TCRdb re-called the multiplex PCR reads, giving one row per CDR3 protein. Of about 620,000 distinct CDR3 sequences in the sample, less than 20% were seen once. These records were also assigned to another study, of T cells in Graves' hyperthyroidism and ophthalmopathy. As reported in that work: Primed by the HTBI set, a first-round RT-PCR was run on the TCR CDR3.

The source was peripheral blood mononuclear cells (PBMCs), collected at new diagnosis, from a patient treated with antithyroid drugs. The chain carries TRBV2 and TRBJ1-3; tentatively, D is TRBD1 (5 bases). The sequence came from a woman in her 30s with Graves disease. CDR3 coding DNA: TGTGCCAGCAGTAGGGGAAGCTCTGGAAGCACCATATATTTT. Residues: CASSRGSSGSTIYF.